One T cell receptor (beta chain) is described in this entry. Its target is unknown. The data were taken from a study of CD8 T cells in ankylosing spondylitis. Trimming stripped 4 bases from V and 4 bases from J, with 16 bases between. CDR3 length: 14 amino acids. CDR1 is SQVTM and CDR2 is ANQGSEA in the germline V gene. From the 5' RACE reads, TCRdb called clonotypes with MiXCR, one entry per CDR3 protein. The sample carries approximately 150,000 distinct CDR3 sequences, roughly 15% recorded once. Findings of the study overall: Blood of patients with ankylosing spondylitis appeared to be characterized by a TCR beta motif of several highly homologous variants.

Sequenced material: blood, either unsorted or a sorted T cell fraction (not recorded which). The chain has TRBV29-1 and TRBJ1-1; TRBD1 might be the D (5 bases). This receptor was taken from a male donor with ankylosing spondylitis. The chain's CDR3 is CSVVGTGGRTEAFF. CDR3 nucleotides: TGCAGCGTTGTGGGGACTGGGGGACGCACTGAAGCTTTCTTT.